Presented here are 3 T cell receptor beta chains from one specimen sequenced in a study of blood T cell repertoires in COVID-19. Measured with immunoSEQ multiplex PCR; TCRdb has only the in-frame clones, and not every one. Of 95,000 to 150,000 clones in the sample, around 86% are singletons; the top ten hold about 11%. Material for sequencing was peripheral blood. These receptors were obtained from a man of 80 years or more with acute or convalescent COVID-19.

CDR3 loop: CASSKQGDYGYTF. CDR3 DNA: TGTGCCAGCAGTAAACAGGGGGACTATGGCTACACCTTC. The V gene is TRBV6-5, the J gene TRBJ1-2, with 8 nucleotides matching TRBD1. Trimming at V came to 5 bases and at J to 3 bases, leaving 2 bases not matched to a gene. The CDR3 consists of 13 residues. CDR1 is MNHEY, CDR2 SVGAGI, per germline.

The chain combines TRBV27 with TRBJ2-1, with TRBD2 identical over 12 bases. Unmatched junction bases numbered 10, after V lost 6 bases and J lost 10 bases. Looked up from germline, CDR1 is MNHEY and CDR2 is SMNVEV (reference sequence). This CDR3 is built from 15 residues. In nucleotides, the CDR3 is TGTGCCAGCAGATTCGAGACTAGCGGGAGTTGGGAGCAGTTCTTC. Translated: CASRFETSGSWEQFF.

This clone was counted a few times. The CDR3 loop is CASSSSNPTNTGELFF. For the CDR3, the DNA is TGTGCCAGCAGCTCCTCAAACCCTACGAACACCGGGGAGCTGTTTTTT. The J gene is TRBJ2-2, the V gene TRBV7-2; no firm D call. Germline CDR1 SGHTA, CDR2 FQGNSA. Deletions cut 4 bases from V and 0 bases from J, with 12 bases between. The CDR3 is made up of 16 amino acids.